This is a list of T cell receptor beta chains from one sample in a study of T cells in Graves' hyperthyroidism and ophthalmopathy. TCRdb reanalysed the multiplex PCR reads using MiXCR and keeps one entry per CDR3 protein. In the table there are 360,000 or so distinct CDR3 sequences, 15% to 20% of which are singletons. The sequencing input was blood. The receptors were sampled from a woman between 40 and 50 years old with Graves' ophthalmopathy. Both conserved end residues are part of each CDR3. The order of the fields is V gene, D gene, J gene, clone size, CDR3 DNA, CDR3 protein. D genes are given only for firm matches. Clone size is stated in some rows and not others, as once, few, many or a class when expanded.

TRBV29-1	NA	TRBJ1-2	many	TGCAGCGTGGGACCGGGACCTGGCTACACCTTC	CSVGPGPGYTF
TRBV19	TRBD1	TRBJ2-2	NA	TGTGCCAGTAGTGGGACAGGAGGGGCCGGGGAGCTGTTTTTT	CASSGTGGAGELFF
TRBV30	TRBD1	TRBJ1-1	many	TGTGCCTGGGACAGGGGGAACACTGAAGCTTTCTTT	CAWDRGNTEAFF
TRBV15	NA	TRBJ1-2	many	TGTGCCACCAGCAGAGATTCATTGGGTCAGGGGACCTCTTATGGCTACACCTTC	CATSRDSLGQGTSYGYTF
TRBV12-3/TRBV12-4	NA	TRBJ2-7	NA	TGTGCCAGCAGTTTGCAAGGGGTATTCGACGAGCAGTACTTC	CASSLQGVFDEQYF
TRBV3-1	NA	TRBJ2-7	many	TGTGCCAGCAGCCATGGCTACGAGCAGTACTTC	CASSHGYEQYF
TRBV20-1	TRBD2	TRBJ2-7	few	TGCAGTGCTAGAGATCCGGGGGCGGGGGGCTTCTACGAGCAGTACTTC	CSARDPGAGGFYEQYF
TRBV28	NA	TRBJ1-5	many	TGTGCCAGCAGCGGGAATCAGCCCCAGCATTTT	CASSGNQPQHF
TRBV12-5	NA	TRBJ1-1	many	TGTGCTAGTGGTTTTAAGGACGGATATGAAGCTTTCTTT	CASGFKDGYEAFF
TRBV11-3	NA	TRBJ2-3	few	TGTGCCAGCAGTACACCTCTTTCAGATACGCAGTATTTT	CASSTPLSDTQYF
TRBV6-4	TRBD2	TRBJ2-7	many	TGTGCCAGCAGCCCCAACTCGGGACTAGCGCGCGAATACTACGAGCAGTACTTC	CASSPNSGLAREYYEQYF
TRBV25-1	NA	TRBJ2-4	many	TGTGCCAGCAGTGAATCAGTCGGGGAGAAGGACAAAAACATTCAGTACTTC	CASSESVGEKDKNIQYF
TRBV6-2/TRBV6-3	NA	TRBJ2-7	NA	TGTGCCAGCAGCCATAGCTACACTTACGAGCAGTACTTC	CASSHSYTYEQYF
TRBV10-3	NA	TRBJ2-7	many	TGTGCCATCAGTGAAGAGTCCCTCTACGAGCAGTACTTC	CAISEESLYEQYF
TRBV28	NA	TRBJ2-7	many	TGTGCCAGCAGTACTACCTCCGTCTCTCGGCTTTACGAGCAGTACTTC	CASSTTSVSRLYEQYF
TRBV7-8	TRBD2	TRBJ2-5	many	TGTGCCAGCAGCGGACTAGCGGGAGTCGAAGAGACCCAGTACTTC	CASSGLAGVEETQYF
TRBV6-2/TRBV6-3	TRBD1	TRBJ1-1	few	TGTGCCAGCAGTTGGGACAGGGAACGGACTGAAGCTTTCTTT	CASSWDRERTEAFF
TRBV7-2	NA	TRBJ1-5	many	TGTGCCAGCAGCTTAAGTCTTAATTCTATCGAGCCCCAGCATTTT	CASSLSLNSIEPQHF
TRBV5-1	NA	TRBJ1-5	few	TGCGCCAGCAGCCCAGAAGCATCTAGCAATCAGCCCCAGCATTTT	CASSPEASSNQPQHF
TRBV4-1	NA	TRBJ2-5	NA	TGCGCCAGCAGCCAAGATAACGGGGCGGGGGAGACCCAGTACTTC	CASSQDNGAGETQYF
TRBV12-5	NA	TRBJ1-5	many	TGTGCTAGTGCCCTAGGGGTGAATCAGCCCCAGCATTTT	CASALGVNQPQHF
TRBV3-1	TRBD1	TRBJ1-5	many	TGTGCCAGCAGCCAAGAAGGGGGCCTCAATCAGCCCCAGCATTTT	CASSQEGGLNQPQHF
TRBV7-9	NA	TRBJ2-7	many	TGTGCCAGCAGCTTAGTGCTTCCTGTCGAGCAGTACTTC	CASSLVLPVEQYF
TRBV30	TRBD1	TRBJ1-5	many	TGTGCCTGGAGCAGAAAGTTGACAGGGTCAAGGAATCAGCCCCAGCATTTT	CAWSRKLTGSRNQPQHF
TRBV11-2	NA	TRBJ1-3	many	TGTACCAGCAGCTTATCAGGGGTGACGGCTGGAAACACCATATATTTT	CTSSLSGVTAGNTIYF
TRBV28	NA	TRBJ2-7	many	TGTGCCAGCAGTGGGGGACAAGGCCGACCTCCCTACGAGCAGTACTTC	CASSGGQGRPPYEQYF
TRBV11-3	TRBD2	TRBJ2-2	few	TGTGCCAGCAGCGGGACTAGTCACGGGGAGCTGTTTTTT	CASSGTSHGELFF
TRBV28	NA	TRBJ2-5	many	TGTGCCAGCAGTTTATCTCAGGGTGCCATCCAAGAGACCCAGTACTTC	CASSLSQGAIQETQYF
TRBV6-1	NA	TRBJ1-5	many	TGTGCCAGCAATCTAGGGACAAGTAGCAATCAGCCCCAGCATTTT	CASNLGTSSNQPQHF
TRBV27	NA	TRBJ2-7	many	TGTGCCAGCTACCCGGGGACTCCGGGCGGGGAGGAGCAGTACTTC	CASYPGTPGGEEQYF
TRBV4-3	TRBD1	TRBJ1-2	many	TGCGCCAGCAGCCAAGGGGAGGGGGCAATGAGCTACACCTTC	CASSQGEGAMSYTF
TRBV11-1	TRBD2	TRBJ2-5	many	TGTGCCAGCAGCTTAATGATCCCGGGAGGAGGGCAAGAGACCCAGTACTTC	CASSLMIPGGGQETQYF
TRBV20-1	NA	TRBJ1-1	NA	TGCAGTGCGCGGGGGGTGGAAACTGAAGCTTTCTTT	CSARGVETEAFF
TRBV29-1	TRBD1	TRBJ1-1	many	TGCAGCGCAGACAGGGGCACTGAAGCTTTCTTT	CSADRGTEAFF
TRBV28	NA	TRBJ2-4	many	TGTGCCAGCAGCACGCGGGACATTCAGTACTTC	CASSTRDIQYF
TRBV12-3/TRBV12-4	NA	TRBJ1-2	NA	TGTGCCAGCACCGGGACAAATTATGGCTACACCTTC	CASTGTNYGYTF
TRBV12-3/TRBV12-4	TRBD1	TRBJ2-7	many	TGTGCCAGCAGTGGGACAGGAAGCTCCTACGAGCAGTACTTC	CASSGTGSSYEQYF
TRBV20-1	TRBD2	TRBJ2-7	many	TGCAGTGCTAGCCGGACTAGCGCCGCCTACGAGCAGTACTTC	CSASRTSAAYEQYF
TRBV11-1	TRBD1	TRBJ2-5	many	TGTGCCAGCAGCCGGGACAGGGTAACAGAGACCCAGTACTTC	CASSRDRVTETQYF
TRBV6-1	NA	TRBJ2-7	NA	TGTGCCAGCAGTGAAGCGATAGGGGCCGCCTACGAGCAGTACTTC	CASSEAIGAAYEQYF
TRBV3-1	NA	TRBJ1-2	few	TGTGCCAGCAGCCAAGTCCCCCAGGGAGTAGCTTACACCTTC	CASSQVPQGVAYTF
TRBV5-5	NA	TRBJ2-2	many	TGTGCCAGCAGCTTGGCAAGGGTAAACGGGGAGCTGTTTTTT	CASSLARVNGELFF
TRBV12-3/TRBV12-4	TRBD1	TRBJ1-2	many	TGTGCCAGCTCAACCGGGACAGGGGTTAACTATGGCTACACCTTC	CASSTGTGVNYGYTF
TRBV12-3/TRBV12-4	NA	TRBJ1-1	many	TGTGCCAGCAGTTTAGTAACAGGCCCGAACACTGAAGCTTTCTTT	CASSLVTGPNTEAFF
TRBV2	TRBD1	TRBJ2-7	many	TGTGCCAGCCTAAAGACAGGGTTTGATGGCGAGCAGTACTTC	CASLKTGFDGEQYF
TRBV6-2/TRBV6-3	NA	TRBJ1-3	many	TGTGCCAGCAGTTACTATTTGGGGACACGAGGAATCTCTGGAAACACCATATATTTT	CASSYYLGTRGISGNTIYF
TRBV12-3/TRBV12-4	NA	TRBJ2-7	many	TGTGCCAGCAGTGACCCTTCCGGAGAGCAGTACTTC	CASSDPSGEQYF
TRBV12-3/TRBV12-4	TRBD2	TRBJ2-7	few	TGTGCCAGCAGCCAAGGGACTAGCGGATTGTACGAGCAGTACTTC	CASSQGTSGLYEQYF